This TCR beta chain originates from a study of memory CD4+ T cells and cytomegalovirus serostatus. Overall study context: Donors were healthy Belgian adults, some 10 CMV seropositive and about 24 seronegative.

The sort gate was single viable CD3+CD4+CD8-CD45RO+ cells for memory CD4+ T cells. Comments on this clone: Its antigen is still unknown. One end of the junction is discordant with germline, which a read error may explain.

Sequencing was performed with immunoSEQ multiplex PCR; in TCRdb, only in-frame clones are kept and a portion is missing. The table shows about 50,000 clones, with roughly four fifths occurring only once. Whole-study findings and limits: The CMV-associated TCR signature appears largely within the CD4+ memory repertoire. Of roughly 180 reported CMV TCRbeta sequences, under 70 were found in memory CD4+ repertoires. Repertoires predicted CMV serostatus with median bootstrapped AUC of roughly 0.95.

The germline V gene has CDR1 SQVTM and CDR2 ANQGSEA. This CDR3 is built from 11 residues. The sample taken for sequencing was memory CD4+ T cells from blood. The gene calls are TRBV29-1 and TRBJ1-1; no definite D call. The origin of this receptor is an adult in good health and CMV-seronegative. The CDR3: CSGRVNTEAFF. The DNA for the CDR3 is TGTAGTGGGCGGGTGAACACTGAAGCTTTCTTT.